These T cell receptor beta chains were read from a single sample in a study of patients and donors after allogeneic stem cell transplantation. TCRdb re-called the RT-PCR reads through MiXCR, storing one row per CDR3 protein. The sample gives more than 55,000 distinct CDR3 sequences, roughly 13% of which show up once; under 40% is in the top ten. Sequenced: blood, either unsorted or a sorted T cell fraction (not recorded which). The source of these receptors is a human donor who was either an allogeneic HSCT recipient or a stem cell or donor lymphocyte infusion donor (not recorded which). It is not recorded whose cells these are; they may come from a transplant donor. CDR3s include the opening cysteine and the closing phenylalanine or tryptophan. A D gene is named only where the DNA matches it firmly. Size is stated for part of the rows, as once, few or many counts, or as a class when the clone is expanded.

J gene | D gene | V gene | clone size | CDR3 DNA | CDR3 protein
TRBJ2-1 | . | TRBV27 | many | TGTGCCAGCCAGGGCGGGTACAATGAGCAGTTCTTC | CASQGGYNEQFF
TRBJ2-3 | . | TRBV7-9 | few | TGTGCCAGCAGCCAAGAGGGTTACACAGATACGCAGTATTTT | CASSQEGYTDTQYF
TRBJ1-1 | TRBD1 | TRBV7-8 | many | TGTGCCAGCAGCATGGGGACAGGGGTCCGGGGCACTGAAGCTTTCTTT | CASSMGTGVRGTEAFF
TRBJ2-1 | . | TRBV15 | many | TGTGCCACCAGCAGTCGTTTTGGGACTGGAACCTACAATGAGCAGTTCTTC | CATSSRFGTGTYNEQFF
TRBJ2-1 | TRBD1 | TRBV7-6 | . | TGTGCCAGCAGCCCCAGACAGGGGGCGACGGCCAATGAGCAGTTCTTC | CASSPRQGATANEQFF
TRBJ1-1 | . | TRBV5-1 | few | TGCGCCAGCAGCTTTGACGGAATTAACACTGAAGCTTTCTTT | CASSFDGINTEAFF
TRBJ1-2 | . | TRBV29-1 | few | TGCAGCGCTTCCCCGCCAGGGGCCTATGGCTACACCTTC | CSASPPGAYGYTF
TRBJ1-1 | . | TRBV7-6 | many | TGTGCCAGCAGCTTAGCGCTCCCCGGGGTGAACACTGAAGCTTTCTTT | CASSLALPGVNTEAFF
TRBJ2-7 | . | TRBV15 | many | TGTGCCACCAGCAGGGAACCCGACCCTTCCCACGAGCAGTACTTC | CATSREPDPSHEQYF
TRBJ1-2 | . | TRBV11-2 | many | TGTGCCAGCAGCTTATTGGGGATCTATGGCTACACCTTC | CASSLLGIYGYTF
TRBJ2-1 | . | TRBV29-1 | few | TGCAGCGTTGATGGATTAGTGGGACCTAAGACGGAATTAGAGCAGTTCTTC | CSVDGLVGPKTELEQFF
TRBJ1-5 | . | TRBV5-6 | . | TGTGCCAGCAGCTTGTCCTCCGGGCCCCAGCATTTT | CASSLSSGPQHF
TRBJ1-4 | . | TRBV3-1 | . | TGTGCCAGCAGCCAAGATTTTAGGACAGCAACTAATGAAAAACTGTTTTTT | CASSQDFRTATNEKLFF
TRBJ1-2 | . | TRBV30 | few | TGTGCCTGGACCTCCGGACAGAGGTTAGGCGCTGGCTACACCTTC | CAWTSGQRLGAGYTF
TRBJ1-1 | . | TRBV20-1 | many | TGCAGTGCTACGGGAGGACTGAACACTGAAGCTTTCTTT | CSATGGLNTEAFF
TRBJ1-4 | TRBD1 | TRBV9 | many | TGTGCCAGCAGCGCAGAGATGAGACAGGGGGCTGCTAATGAAAAACTGTTTTTT | CASSAEMRQGAANEKLFF
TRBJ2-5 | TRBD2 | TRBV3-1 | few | TGTGCCAGCAGCCAAGGTCCTAGCGGGGAGACCCAGTACTTC | CASSQGPSGETQYF
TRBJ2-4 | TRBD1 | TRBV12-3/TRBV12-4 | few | TGTGCCAGCAGCTGGGGGACAGCGAAAAACATTCAGTACTTC | CASSWGTAKNIQYF
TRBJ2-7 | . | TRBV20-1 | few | TGCAGTGCTCGCAGGGAAGACTACGAGCAGTACTTC | CSARREDYEQYF
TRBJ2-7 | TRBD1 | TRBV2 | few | TGTGCCAGCATGGGGACAGCCTCCTACGAGCAGTACTTC | CASMGTASYEQYF
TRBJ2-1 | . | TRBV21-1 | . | TGTGCCAGCAGCGGAGAACGTCACGGTGAGCAGTTCTTC | CASSGERHGEQFF
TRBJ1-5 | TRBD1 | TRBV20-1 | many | TGCAGTGCTAGGGAGACAGGGAGGCAGCCCCAGCATTTT | CSARETGRQPQHF
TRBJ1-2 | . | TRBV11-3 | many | TGTGCCAGCAGCTTAGAGAAGTTCGGGCTTTCTCGAAACTATGGCTACACCTTC | CASSLEKFGLSRNYGYTF